The 10 T cell receptor beta chains listed next were all sequenced from one sample in a study of shared clonotypes between healthy human individuals. The assay was immunoSEQ multiplex PCR, and TCRdb's table has in-frame clones only and misses some. Of approximately 2.3 million clones in the sample, over 90% were seen once. Sample: naive CD4+ T cells from PBMCs. The sample's subset: CD45RA+ positively selected. These receptors were collected from a young man in good health. Some clones in this sample may be carry-over from other donors' samples.

The chain recombines TRBV25-1 with TRBJ2-6; 8 bases are a match to TRBD2. Germline V gives CDR1 MGHDK, CDR2 SYGVNS. The CDR3 has 14 amino acids. The ends lost 8 bases at V and 9 bases at J; junction bases unmatched: 9. The CDR3 nucleotides read TGTGCCAGCGCCGGGGGGGCGCTGGGCAACGTCCTGACTTTC. It encodes CASAGGALGNVLTF.

Concerning this clone: The sample has other DNA sequences that encode this CDR3 too. The chain joins TRBV5-1 to TRBJ1-5; D remains unclear. Trimming took off 0 bases at V and 3 bases at J, with 7 bases between the two ends. CDR3 length: 14 amino acids. The V gene's germline CDR1 is SGHRS and CDR2 YFSETQ. DNA for the CDR3: TGCGCCAGCAGCTTGGAGGCAGACAATCAGCCCCAGCATTTT. The encoded protein is CASSLEADNQPQHF.

The V gene is TRBV7-9, the J gene TRBJ2-1; possibly TRBD1 for D (7 bases). V lost 6 bases to trimming and J lost 9 bases, with 9 bases between them. The V gene's germline CDR1 is SEHNR and CDR2 FQNEAQ (reference sequence). The CDR3 totals 11 residues. This chain's CDR3 is CASSQGGEQFF. The CDR3 nucleotides read TGTGCCAGCAGTCAGGGGGGTGAGCAGTTCTTC.

This sequence joins TRBV19 and TRBJ1-2; 8 positions agree with TRBD1. The junction had 10 bases not matched to a gene; V was cut back by 6 bases and J by 1 base. Germline V CDR1 and CDR2: LNHDA, SQIVND (reference sequence). This CDR3 comprises 16 residues. The CDR3 nucleotides are TGTGCCAGTAGCCCAGGACAGGGCCGTATTAACTATGGCTACACCTTC. It translates to CASSPGQGRINYGYTF.

In its sample, this clone was seen once. The rearrangement joins TRBV7-3 to TRBJ2-3; 8 positions match TRBD2. J lost 7 bases, V lost 5 bases, and 11 bases had no gene match. Germline V gene lookup returns CDR1 SGHTA and CDR2 FQGTGA. The CDR3 has 15 amino acids. The DNA of the CDR3 is TGTGCCAGCAGCGCTCTAGCGGGCGAACTCTATACGCAGTATTTT. This gives the protein CASSALAGELYTQYF.

The chain carries TRBV5-1 and TRBJ1-3; 12 bases align to TRBD1. This CDR3 comprises 16 residues. CDR1 and CDR2 from the germline V gene are SGHRS and YFSETQ. Trimming took 4 bases from V and 4 from J; bases not matched to a gene: 6. Here the CDR3 reads CASSLGQGARGNTIYF. The DNA of the CDR3 is TGCGCCAGCAGCCTGGGACAGGGGGCGAGAGGAAACACCATATATTTT.

This sequence joins TRBV6-1 and TRBJ1-2, with D possibly TRBD1 on 5 matching bases. This CDR3 has 14 residues. V lost 2 bases and J 4 bases, leaving 11 bases between the germline ends. Germline values: CDR1 MNHNS, CDR2 SASEGT. CDR3 bases: TGTGCCAGCAGTGAAACCCGGGGGATCTATGGCTACACCTTC. Amino acids: CASSETRGIYGYTF.

This chain connects TRBV6-6 to TRBJ2-7; D is unresolved. The germline V gene encodes CDR1 MNHNY and CDR2 SVGAGI (reference sequence). This CDR3 spans 15 amino acids. The ends were cut back, 0 bases at V and 2 bases at J, with 11 bases in the middle. The CDR3, as DNA: TGTGCCAGCAGTTACTCATCCGGGCTACCCTACGAGCAGTACTTC. As protein: CASSYSSGLPYEQYF.

V is TRBV7-2 and J is TRBJ1-2, with no clear D. V dropped 1 base and J dropped 8 bases, with 11 bases sitting between them. Per the germline V gene, CDR1 is SGHTA and CDR2 is FQGNSA. CDR3 length: 13 amino acids. CDR3 protein: CASSLGVREGYTF. Here the CDR3 DNA reads TGTGCCAGCAGCTTAGGGGTGAGGGAGGGCTACACCTTC.

The CDR3 bases are TGTGCCAGCAGCTTTACGACAGGGGCTATAGCGGGCGATGAGCAGTTCTTC. Translation: CASSFTTGAIAGDEQFF. The chain employs TRBV7-3 and TRBJ2-1; TRBD1 is a possible D gene (8 bases). This CDR3 spans 17 amino acids. V shed 3 bases and J shed 8 bases, with 23 bases lying between them. Germline V CDR1 and CDR2: SGHTA, FQGTGA.